A single T cell receptor (beta chain) is shown here with its context. No antigen is known for it. Some clones are missing from TCRdb's copy, which holds only in-frame ones; the method was immunoSEQ multiplex PCR. Of roughly 22,000 clones listed, roughly nine tenths are singletons. Patients were ineligible given autoimmune disease history or systemic immunosuppression. The data originate from a study of OX40 agonist ivuxolimab in advanced cancers. Study at large: All patients had ivuxolimab intravenously every 2 weeks at 0.01 to 10 mg/kg. General observations from the study: More expanded clones were found, on average, in CD8+ than in CD4+ T cells. Compared with others, partial responders at 0.1-3.0 mg/kg displayed clonal expansion among the lowest.

The CDR3 is 15 amino acids. Germline V gives CDR1 SGHVS, CDR2 FQNEAQ. Trimming removed 2 bases at V and 3 bases at J, with 11 bases between. The source material was CD4+ or CD8+ T cells sorted from blood, sampled in a trial of the OX40 agonist ivuxolimab. The chain recombines TRBV7-8 with TRBJ1-5; D not certain. The sequence was collected from an adult with an advanced solid tumor such as melanoma, head and neck, liver or kidney cancer. In DNA form, the CDR3 reads TGTGCCAGCAGCTTATTGGGCAGCATCAATCAGCCCCAGCATTTT. Protein product: CASSLLGSINQPQHF.